These 7 T cell receptor beta chains were all obtained from the same sample, sequenced in a study of blood T cell repertoires in COVID-19. Assay used: immunoSEQ multiplex PCR; TCRdb lists only in-frame clones, some missing. The table shows roughly 41,000 clones, with around 87% occurring only once. Material: peripheral blood. These receptors all come from a man aged 55 to 70 with active or convalescent COVID-19.

The gene calls are TRBV5-1 and TRBJ2-6; D uncertain. Germline CDR1 and CDR2: SGHRS and YFSETQ. The CDR3 is made up of 16 amino acids. Trimming left V 0 bases short and J 0 bases short, with 7 bases between. The CDR3 DNA reads as TGCGCCAGCAGCTTGGACGTCGGCTCTGGGGCCAACGTCCTGACTTTC. Amino acid sequence: CASSLDVGSGANVLTF.

V and J are TRBV2 and TRBJ2-3, with TRBD2 as a possible D gene (6 bases). Trimming shortened V by 8 bases and J by 6 bases, and 9 bases separated the two germline ends. Germline V gene sequence: CDR1 SNHLY, CDR2 FYNNEI. The CDR3 is 11 amino acids. CDR3 nucleotides: TGTGCCAGCGGTCGGGAGGATACGCAGTATTTT. Amino acid sequence: CASGREDTQYF. The whole variable domain, remainder taken from reference TRBV2 and TRBJ2-3, is EPEVTQTPSHQVTQMGQEVILRCVPISNHLYFYWYRQILGQKVEFLVSFYNNEISEKSEIFDDQFSVERPDGSNFTLKIRSTKLEDSAMYFCASGREDTQYFGPGTRLTVL.

V gene TRBV7-3 combines with J gene TRBJ2-5, with 9 bases aligning to TRBD1. The CDR3 covers 13 residues. Trimming removed 4 bases from V and 7 bases from J; junction bases left unmatched: 4. Germline CDR1 SGHTA, CDR2 FQGTGA. DNA of the CDR3: TGTGCCAGCAGCTACAGACAGGGGGGGACCCAGTACTTC. This gives the protein CASSYRQGGTQYF.

In this sample, this clone is medium-sized. An end of the junction differs from the germline gene, which may be a read error. The V and J genes are TRBV7-7 and TRBJ2-2; TRBD1 matches 9 bases. CDR1 and CDR2 from the germline V gene are SSHAT and FNYEAQ (reference sequence). The CDR3 runs to 18 residues. DNA of the CDR3: TGTGCTAGCAGCCCTGGGACAGGGCTTGGGGGGAACACCGGGGAGCTGTTTTTT. Its protein product is CASSPGTGLGGNTGELFF.

The V and J genes are TRBV7-8 and TRBJ1-6, with TRBD1 as a possible D gene (6 bases). The CDR3 extends over 15 amino acids. Germline V gene sequence: CDR1 SGHVS, CDR2 FQNEAQ. V was clipped by 5 bases and J by 2 bases, with 10 bases between them. The CDR3 region is CASSLGQPYNSPLHF. In nucleotides, the CDR3 is TGTGCCAGCAGCCTAGGACAGCCCTATAATTCACCCCTCCACTTT.

The chain uses TRBV24-1 and TRBJ2-7, with 7 positions matching TRBD1. The CDR3 consists of 15 residues. The trim removed 7 bases at V and 0 bases at J, leaving 8 bases unmatched. Germline assignment: CDR1 KGHDR and CDR2 SFDVKD. The CDR3 spells CATREDRDYSYEQYF. The CDR3 nucleotides are TGTGCCACCAGAGAAGACAGGGATTACTCCTACGAGCAGTACTTC.

The V gene is TRBV9, the J gene TRBJ2-5; D ambiguous. CDR3 length: 13 amino acids. The ends were cut back, 4 bases at V and 3 bases at J, with 10 bases in the middle. Germline loops: CDR1 SGDLS, CDR2 YYNGEE. The DNA of the CDR3 is TGTGCCAGCAGCCCCCCTCAGAAAGAGACCCAGTACTTC. Protein: CASSPPQKETQYF.